Presented here are 10 T cell receptor beta chains from one specimen sequenced in a study of blood T cell repertoires in COVID-19. The protocol was immunoSEQ multiplex PCR, while the TCRdb copy is restricted to in-frame clones and leaves out a portion. The table shows over 250,000 clones, with more than 80% occurring only once. The sample consisted of peripheral blood. These receptors were obtained from a woman in her 50s with COVID-19, enrolled during active disease.

The CDR3 is CASSPPPSTGVGETQYF. DNA of the CDR3: TGTGCCAGCAGTCCACCTCCCTCTACGGGAGTAGGGGAGACCCAGTACTTC. This chain links TRBV6-2 or TRBV6-3 with TRBJ2-5; the D gene is possibly TRBD2 (6 bases). V was pared by 5 bases and J by 5 bases, with 24 bases between. Germline lookup yields CDR1 MNHEY and CDR2 SVGEGT. CDR3 length: 17 residues.

The V and J genes are TRBV4-3 and TRBJ2-1, with 9 bases fitting TRBD2. Germline assignment: CDR1 LGHNA and CDR2 YSLEER. The CDR3 has 15 residues. Trimming took 3 bases from V and 7 from J; bases not matched to a gene: 7. As DNA, the CDR3 is TGCGCCAGCAGCCAGGTTAGCGGGAGTAGGAATGAGCAGTTCTTC. It codes for CASSQVSGSRNEQFF.

The chain combines TRBV19 with TRBJ2-1, with D uncertain. CDR1 is LNHDA and CDR2 is SQIVND in the germline V gene (reference sequence). The CDR3 is 16 residues long. V was cut by 3 bases and J by 2 bases, with 14 bases left in between. CDR3 protein: CASSIQVMRPYNEQFF. CDR3 in DNA: TGTGCCAGTAGTATCCAAGTCATGCGCCCCTACAATGAGCAGTTCTTC.

This chain joins TRBV5-1 and TRBJ2-7; the D is unclear. V lost 0 bases, J lost 2 bases, and 12 bases lay in between. This CDR3 contains 15 residues. Germline assignment: CDR1 SGHRS and CDR2 YFSETQ. The CDR3 DNA follows: TGCGCCAGCAGCTTGGCCCTCAGTGATGCCTACGAGCAGTACTTC. Its protein is CASSLALSDAYEQYF. The complete variable domain, with remaining parts taken from reference TRBV5-1 and TRBJ2-7, reads KAGVTQTPRYLIKTRGQQVTLSCSPISGHRSVSWYQQTPGQGLQFLFEYFSETQRNKGNFPGRFSGRQFSNSRSEMNVSTLELGDSALYLCASSLALSDAYEQYFGPGTRLTVT.

The rearrangement links TRBV19 to TRBJ2-7; 9 nucleotides match TRBD1. CDR1 and CDR2 (germline): LNHDA, SQIVND (reference sequence). The length of the CDR3 is 16 residues. V lost 5 bases and J lost 1; bases outside the gene matches: 9. CDR3 DNA: TGTGCCAGTAGTTTGCGGGGGACAGGGCTTTCCTACGAGCAGTACTTC. Encoded protein: CASSLRGTGLSYEQYF.

The J gene is TRBJ2-3, the V gene TRBV7-3; 8 bases match TRBD2. The CDR3 consists of 17 residues. The J segment lost 4 bases and the V segment lost 4 bases, leaving 13 bases of the junction unmatched. CDR1 is SGHTA, CDR2 FQGTGA, per germline. Here the CDR3 DNA reads TGTGCCAGCAGCTCCTTCGTGCTAGCGGGTATCCCAGATACGCAGTATTTT. Translated: CASSSFVLAGIPDTQYF.

J is TRBJ1-1 and V is TRBV20-1, with D unclear. V dropped 4 bases and J dropped 3 bases, with 6 bases sitting between them. This CDR3 is 11 amino acids long. In germline, CDR1 is DFQATT, CDR2 SNEGSKA (reference sequence). The CDR3 nucleotides are TGCAGTGCTATGGAGGACACTGAAGCTTTCTTT. It encodes CSAMEDTEAFF.

The chain recombines TRBV5-1 with TRBJ2-1; TRBD2 matches at 9 bases. Germline CDR1 and CDR2: SGHRS and YFSETQ. The CDR3 covers 16 residues. V lost 0 bases and J lost 2; bases outside the gene matches: 3. The CDR3 DNA is TGCGCCAGCAGCTTGGGGCGCGGGAGGGCCTACAATGAGCAGTTCTTC. Its protein product is CASSLGRGRAYNEQFF.

This clone was detected once. V usage is TRBV13 and J usage is TRBJ2-7; 9 bases are a match to TRBD1. The CDR3 totals 15 residues. Germline CDR1 and CDR2: PRHDT and FYEKMQ (reference sequence). The J segment lost 7 bases and the V segment lost 4 bases, leaving 11 bases of the junction unmatched. The CDR3 reads CASSSGGQGSVEQYF. CDR3 nucleotide sequence: TGTGCCAGCAGCTCAGGCGGACAGGGGAGTGTGGAGCAGTACTTC.

The rearrangement uses TRBV3-1 (or the pseudogene TRBV3-2) and TRBJ2-7; 8 bases are a match to TRBD1. Trimming removed 4 bases from V and 3 bases from J; junction bases left unmatched: 8. The CDR3 loop spans 15 amino acids. Germline assignment: CDR1 LGHDT and CDR2 YNNKEL (reference sequence). The CDR3 nucleotides are TGTGCCAGCAGCCTCGACGGACAGGGTCGCTACGAGCAGTACTTC. This translates into CASSLDGQGRYEQYF.